This T cell receptor (beta chain) was sequenced during a study of identical twins. Details on this clonotype: Its antigen is as yet unknown.

TCRdb used MiXCR to reprocess the 5' RACE reads, holding one entry per CDR3 protein. The sample carries hundreds of thousands of distinct CDR3 sequences, approximately 22% recorded once. Study-wide points: Cross-sectional statistics, not tracking of the same donors, supported the conclusions.

These same data were also listed under a study on T cells expressing NK-cell markers.

This clonotype was obtained from a woman between 18 and 30 years old in good health. Sample: PBMCs.

The CDR3 is CATTNGGTEAFF. CDR3 bases: TGTGCCACCACAAACGGGGGCACTGAAGCTTTCTTT. V usage is TRBV6-5 and J usage is TRBJ1-1; weak D call: TRBD1 (5 bases). The V end was cut by 10 bases, the J end by 4 bases, with 13 bases between. The CDR3 length is 12 residues. Germline assignment: CDR1 MNHEY and CDR2 SVGAGI.